The TCR beta chain under discussion was sequenced for a study of blood T cell repertoires in COVID-19 (TCRdb year 2020). Study-wide context: Samples covering the acute and convalescent phases of COVID-19 were provided by collaborators in the United States, Italy and Spain. The material from the prospective study consisted of cDNA or gDNA derived from T cells, B-cell-depleted T cells, or PBMCs. The dataset comprised deeply sampled blood TCRbeta repertoires from subjects exposed to, actively infected with, or recovered from COVID-19. The repertoires were made available in a free public database intended to serve as a resource for research on the immune response to SARS-CoV-2. The samples were drawn from two sources: the first 160 participants of the ongoing ImmuneRACE study, and fewer than 1,500 subjects contributed by 6 global collaborators. The sample metadata nearly always contained a de-identified subject ID, COVID-19 status, age in years and sex. Where available, HLA class I and class II types were taken from metadata supplied by the sample provider and were not determined by assay-based typing.

TCRbeta CDR3 regions were amplified from genomic DNA using the immunoSEQ Assay, a bias-controlled multiplex PCR. Under the source paper's analysis protocol: The number of nucleated cells in each sample was estimated from the amplification of reference gene primers within the assay. Sequence reads were collapsed and filtered to measure the absolute abundance of every unique TCRbeta CDR3 rearrangement. For each sample, productive Simpson clonality was calculated as the square root of Simpson's diversity index over productive rearrangements. In TCRdb, the immuneACCESS table is reduced to in-frame sequences with V and J assigned. These tables do not hold every clone; where another copy was compared, an unresolved V gene accounts for under half, and the others remain unexplained. D and trimming were read from the DNA, whereas the V and J calls and clone size are those reported in that table. The sample contains 200,000 to 250,000 clones, 85% to 90% of them found a single time. 2.5% to 3% of the sample is in the top ten clones.

A note on this clone: Its antigen is not yet known. No base quality values were provided; no much bigger clone lies one nucleotide off.

The germline V gene specifies SGHRS as CDR1 and YFSETQ as CDR2. The CDR3 runs 14 amino acids, cysteine and phenylalanine included. The entry retains the CDR3 DNA only, 42 bases that are in frame from base 1. V lost 8 bases and J lost 4 bases; the stretch between them is 18 bases long. Whole blood was collected in K2EDTA tubes by collaborating institutions according to the institutions' own protocols. For TCRbeta analysis, collaborators shipped samples in one of three forms: frozen whole blood, isolated PBMCs, or DNA extracted from either of those sample types. General findings and caveats noted by the study authors: The quantity of clinical and demographic metadata differed by source and by participant and was supplied without curation.

The chain is assembled from TRBV5-1 and TRBJ2-5, with TRBD2 perhaps the D gene, on 5 matching bases. The receptor's source is a woman aged 55 to 70 with acute or convalescent COVID-19. Material: peripheral blood. The nucleotides are TGCGCCAGTGACACGGGCCGGGGAACAGAGACCCAGTACTTC. It specifies CASDTGRGTETQYF.